Reported below is one T cell receptor beta chain. Its antigen target is currently unknown. No quality values exist for individual bases; no much larger clone is one base distant. The data stem from a study of control samples from healthy donors and cancer patients (dated by TCRdb to 2019 to 2021). Libraries were prepared through the immunoSEQ multiplex PCR assay. TCRdb provides this immuneACCESS table in a form limited to in-frame rearrangements. Some clones are lacking; in checked studies, under half of them reflect an unresolved V gene, and why the rest are absent is not known. This sample lists about 51,000 clones; roughly 90% were detected once. The leading ten clones occupy approximately 40% of the sample. CDR3 length: 12 amino acids, cysteine to phenylalanine. The retained sequence is limited to the CDR3, 36 bases, with the frame set at the first base. Reading the germline V gene gives CDR1 SGDLS and CDR2 YYNGEE. The V end loses 1 base and the J end loses 6 bases, and a stretch of 7 bases separates them.

This receptor chain uses TRBV9 and TRBJ1-2; matching of 5 bases hints at TRBD1 as the D gene. This receptor was identified in a man between 45 and 60 years old with head and neck cancer. Sequencing input: PBMCs. This receptor has the CDR3 CASSVNRNGYTF. The sequence in DNA is TGTGCCAGCAGCGTAAACAGGAATGGCTACACCTTC.